The 11 T cell receptor beta chains presented below share a single source sample, sequenced in a study of T cell responses to AZD1222 COVID-19 vaccine. This table comes from immunoSEQ multiplex PCR, and its TCRdb copy is limited to in-frame clones, with some not included. The data contain some 130,000 clones, roughly 88% of them seen just once; the ten biggest clones take up roughly 1.7%. Specimen: peripheral blood, collected on day 0 of AZD1222 vaccination. The receptor set was obtained from an adult in good health.

V is TRBV5-1 and J is TRBJ2-1; D not resolved. Germline assignment: CDR1 SGHRS and CDR2 YFSETQ. Trimming left V 4 bases short and J 6 bases short, with 14 bases between. The CDR3 sequence is 14 residues long. CDR3 loop: CASSIGPTFNEQFF. CDR3 DNA: TGCGCCAGCAGCATTGGACCGACCTTCAATGAGCAGTTCTTC.

V gene TRBV18 combines with J gene TRBJ1-1, with 7 bases aligning to TRBD1. Trimming at V came to 6 bases and at J to 5 bases, leaving 12 bases not matched to a gene. Germline CDR1 is KGHSH and CDR2 is LQKENI. The CDR3 has 15 amino acids. The chain's CDR3 is CASSRTGARGTEAFF. CDR3 nucleotide sequence: TGTGCCAGCTCTCGCACAGGGGCCAGAGGAACTGAAGCTTTCTTT.

This clone was seen just once. This chain joins TRBV19 and TRBJ1-5, with 9 bases matching TRBD1. The CDR3 length is 16 residues. J gave up 0 bases and V 6 bases, and 6 bases lay outside the gene matches. Germline lookup yields CDR1 LNHDA and CDR2 SQIVND (reference sequence). CDR3 nucleotide sequence: TGTGCCAGTAGAGACAGGGGGACCTTTAGCAATCAGCCCCAGCATTTT. Encoded protein: CASRDRGTFSNQPQHF.

The chain has TRBV24-1 and TRBJ2-4; possible D gene TRBD1, 6 bases. Germline CDR1 reads KGHDR; CDR2 reads SFDVKD. Trimming cost V 0 bases and J 0 bases, with 23 bases left between them. The CDR3 consists of 21 residues. The CDR3 region has the DNA TGTGCCACCAGTGATTTGTTTATCGGGACAAAAGCTGCTCTAGCCAAAAACATTCAGTACTTC. It translates to CATSDLFIGTKAALAKNIQYF.

The chain combines TRBV12-3 or TRBV12-4 with TRBJ1-5; possibly TRBD1 for D (6 bases). Trimming took 6 bases from V and 7 from J, leaving 13 bases between them. The CDR3 extends over 13 amino acids. DNA of the CDR3: TGTGCCAGCAGCCGAACAGGGTCGCAGCCCCAGCATTTT. This translates into CASSRTGSQPQHF.

This clone came up a few times. Additional DNA sequences in this sample encode the identical CDR3. The chain carries TRBV10-3 and TRBJ2-7; 7 bases agree with TRBD1. Trimming cost V 4 bases and J 3 bases; bases outside gene matches: 0. Germline V gene lookup returns CDR1 ENHRY and CDR2 SYGVKD. The CDR3 length is 12 residues. CDR3 in DNA: TGTGCCATCAGTGGACAGGGCTACGAGCAGTACTTC. Translated, it gives CAISGQGYEQYF.

The chain combines TRBV4-1 with TRBJ1-4; perhaps TRBD1 as D (5 bases). This CDR3 is built from 21 residues. The germline V gene encodes CDR1 MGHRA and CDR2 YSYEKL. Between the trimmed V and J ends, which lost 3 bases and 0 bases, there was a span of 26 bases. The CDR3 reads CASSHPRGTKDVGSTNEKLFF. For the CDR3, the DNA is TGCGCCAGCAGCCACCCTAGGGGAACCAAAGACGTAGGGTCAACTAATGAAAAACTGTTTTTT.

V is TRBV7-9 and J is TRBJ2-2; TRBD1 might be the D (6 bases). The CDR3 covers 16 residues. V was pared by 5 bases and J by 7 bases, with 20 bases between. In germline, CDR1 is SEHNR, CDR2 FQNEAQ (reference sequence). In DNA, the CDR3 is TGTGCCAGCAGCCCTAACGTTATTACAGGGCACGGGGAGCTGTTTTTT. This encodes CASSPNVITGHGELFF.

The chain recombines TRBV30 with TRBJ2-3; D is possibly TRBD2 (6 bases). V was shortened by 8 bases and J by 4 bases, with 19 bases between the two germline ends. The V gene's germline CDR1 is GTSNPN and CDR2 SVGIG (reference sequence). The CDR3 is 14 residues long. CDR3 coding DNA: TGTGCCGGAGGGACCGCACCCTTAGCAGATACGCAGTATTTT. Protein: CAGGTAPLADTQYF.

J is TRBJ1-1 and V is TRBV5-5; D gene unclear. V lost 1 base, J lost 5 bases, and 6 bases lay in between. Per germline, CDR1 SGHKS and CDR2 YYEKEE (reference sequence). This CDR3 has 12 amino acids. The CDR3 region has the DNA TGTGCCAGCAGCTTGCTGGGAACTGAAGCTTTCTTT. Amino acids: CASSLLGTEAFF.

The chain joins TRBV7-2 to TRBJ2-7; 13 bases map to TRBD2. Germline V gene data show CDR1 as SGHTA and CDR2 as FQGNSA. V gave up 5 bases and J gave up 1 base; unmatched junction bases: 8. The CDR3 loop spans 17 amino acids. CDR3 sequence: CASSLWTSGSFSYEQYF. The CDR3 bases are TGTGCCAGCAGCCTTTGGACTAGCGGGAGTTTTTCCTACGAGCAGTACTTC.